Listed below are T cell receptor beta chains from one sample, sequenced in a study of CD8+ T cells in alopecia areata. Profiled with immunoSEQ multiplex PCR; TCRdb holds only in-frame clones, not every one. This table holds about 110,000 clones, roughly three fifths found once. Sequencing was performed on CD8+ T cells sorted from blood, taken at week 24, from a patient treated with tofacitinib. These receptors came from a human donor with alopecia areata. Each CDR3 is given with its conserved first and last residue. A D gene is named only where the DNA matches it firmly. For some rows the clone size is stated as once, few or many, or as a class when expanded; others skip it.

size	V	D	J	CDR3	DNA
.	TRBV4-1	TRBD1	TRBJ1-2	CASSQIRDRGYTF	TGCGCCAGCAGCCAAATCCGGGACAGGGGGTACACCTTC
.	TRBV27	.	TRBJ1-6	CASSLSSTTPLHF	TGTGCCAGCAGTTTATCGTCGACTACACCCCTCCACTTT
.	TRBV27	TRBD2	TRBJ2-7	CASSLSGLADREQYF	TGTGCCAGCAGTTTATCGGGACTAGCGGACCGCGAGCAGTACTTC
once	TRBV6-5	TRBD1	TRBJ1-1	CASSYGQGNTEAFF	TGTGCCAGCAGTTACGGACAGGGTAACACTGAAGCTTTCTTT
.	TRBV5-6	.	TRBJ2-7	CASSKQVIEQYF	TGTGCCAGCAGCAAACAAGTGATCGAGCAGTACTTC
.	TRBV4-1	.	TRBJ1-1	CASSQEGYTEAFF	TGCGCCAGCAGCCAAGAAGGGTACACTGAAGCTTTCTTT
.	TRBV27	.	TRBJ2-4	CASSHRDLQYF	TGTGCCAGCAGTCACCGGGACCTTCAGTACTTC
.	TRBV10-3	TRBD1	TRBJ2-1	CATTTGSEYNEQFF	TGTGCCACCACGACAGGGTCAGAATACAATGAGCAGTTCTTC
.	TRBV7-8	TRBD2	TRBJ2-5	CASSLALAGWGETQYF	TGTGCCAGCAGCTTAGCACTAGCGGGGTGGGGTGAGACCCAGTACTTC
.	TRBV4-3	.	TRBJ1-4	CASSQDGGANEKLFF	TGCGCCAGCAGCCAAGATGGCGGGGCAAATGAAAAACTGTTTTTT
.	TRBV4-1	TRBD2	TRBJ2-1	CASSQLPGLAGYEQFF	TGCGCCAGCAGCCAATTACCGGGACTAGCGGGATATGAGCAGTTCTTC
.	TRBV5-4	TRBD1	TRBJ2-1	CASSLGDRGNEQFF	TGTGCCAGCAGCTTAGGGGACAGGGGGAATGAGCAGTTCTTC
.	TRBV30	TRBD1	TRBJ2-7	CAWSTPGTGKLEQYF	TGTGCCTGGAGTACACCCGGGACAGGGAAACTGGAGCAGTACTTC
once	TRBV27	.	TRBJ2-6	CASSGHSGPDSTSGANVLTF	TGTGCCAGCAGTGGCCACTCGGGCCCGGACAGCACCTCTGGGGCCAACGTCCTGACTTTC
.	TRBV4-1	.	TRBJ2-7	CASSQDESYEQYF	TGCGCCAGCAGCCAGGACGAGTCCTACGAGCAGTACTTC
.	TRBV7-9	.	TRBJ2-7	CASSQTATRPHEQYF	TGTGCCAGCAGCCAGACGGCAACACGGCCCCACGAGCAGTACTTC
.	TRBV7-9	.	TRBJ1-2	CASKVVQGSVGYTF	TGTGCCAGCAAGGTAGTACAGGGATCCGTCGGCTACACCTTC
few	TRBV19	.	TRBJ2-6	CASRSGANVLTF	TGTGCCTCCAGATCTGGGGCCAACGTCCTGACTTTC
.	TRBV7-9	.	TRBJ2-2	CASSLTEMITGELFF	TGTGCCAGCAGCCTGACAGAGATGATCACCGGGGAGCTGTTTTTT
.	TRBV7-9	.	TRBJ1-1	CASSPGLLGTEAFF	TGTGCCAGCAGCCCGGGGTTGTTGGGCACTGAAGCTTTCTTT
.	TRBV15	.	TRBJ1-3	CATLSGNTIYF	TGTGCCACCCTCTCTGGAAACACCATATATTTT
.	TRBV4-3	.	TRBJ2-2	CASSHPFRDRLDLTGELFF	TGCGCCAGCAGCCATCCCTTTCGGGACCGACTTGACCTAACCGGGGAGCTGTTTTTT
.	TRBV14	TRBD1	TRBJ2-1	CASSLTGDGDEQFF	TGTGCCAGCAGCCTGACAGGGGATGGCGATGAGCAGTTCTTC
.	TRBV6-5	TRBD1	TRBJ1-4	CASSVQGAIGKLFF	TGTGCCAGCAGCGTACAGGGGGCTATTGGAAAACTGTTTTTT
.	TRBV5-4	.	TRBJ1-2	CASSLRNANYGYTF	TGTGCCAGCAGCTTGAGGAACGCTAACTATGGCTACACCTTC
.	TRBV10-3	.	TRBJ1-2	CAISDETTNYGYTF	TGTGCCATCAGTGATGAGACAACCAACTATGGCTACACCTTC
.	TRBV27	.	TRBJ2-3	CASSPTADTQYF	TGTGCCAGCAGTCCCACCGCGGATACGCAGTATTTT
few	TRBV11-2	.	TRBJ2-1	CASSPALYNEQFF	TGTGCCAGCAGCCCCGCCCTCTACAATGAGCAGTTCTTC
.	TRBV4-3	TRBD1	TRBJ1-4	CASSQVRGQGEKLFF	TGCGCCAGCAGCCAGGTCAGGGGGCAAGGAGAAAAACTGTTTTTT
.	TRBV5-4	.	TRBJ1-1	CASSFGGDTEAFF	TGTGCCAGCAGCTTTGGAGGGGACACTGAAGCTTTCTTT
.	TRBV19	TRBD1	TRBJ2-6	CASGTGDTGANVLTF	TGTGCCAGTGGGACAGGGGACACTGGGGCCAACGTCCTGACTTTC
.	TRBV14	TRBD1	TRBJ1-1	CASSRAGQGPEAFF	TGTGCCAGCAGCCGTGCGGGACAGGGCCCTGAAGCTTTCTTT
.	TRBV19	.	TRBJ1-5	CASSIDSGIPVQPQHF	TGTGCCAGTAGTATAGATTCCGGGATTCCTGTTCAGCCCCAGCATTTT
.	TRBV18	.	TRBJ1-4	CASSPPLNSEYPTNEKLFF	TGTGCCAGCTCACCTCCGCTTAATTCGGAGTACCCAACTAATGAAAAACTGTTTTTT
few	TRBV29-1	.	TRBJ2-7	CSVESGRYEQYF	TGCAGCGTTGAATCGGGCAGGTACGAGCAGTACTTC
.	TRBV7-9	.	TRBJ1-6	CASSSDGVGRSPLHF	TGTGCCAGCAGCTCAGATGGGGTAGGGCGCTCACCCCTCCACTTT
medium-sized	TRBV7-9	.	TRBJ2-4	CASSLASIIAKNIQYF	TGTGCCAGCAGCTTAGCGTCGATAATAGCCAAAAACATTCAGTACTTC
.	TRBV21-1	.	TRBJ2-5	CASSKVAGGPVTQYF	TGTGCCAGCAGCAAGGTAGCGGGGGGGCCAGTGACCCAGTACTTC
.	TRBV14	.	TRBJ2-3	CASSLTLAAVTDTQYF	TGTGCCAGCAGCCTCACATTAGCGGCGGTGACAGATACGCAGTATTTT
.	TRBV25-1	.	TRBJ2-5	CASSEQGLQETQYF	TGTGCCAGCAGTGAACAGGGTCTCCAAGAGACCCAGTACTTC
.	TRBV6-5	TRBD1	TRBJ1-5	CASSYSTGGNQPQHF	TGTGCCAGCAGTTACTCTACAGGGGGAAATCAGCCCCAGCATTTT
.	TRBV11-2	.	TRBJ2-7	CASSLKGEQYF	TGTGCCAGCAGCTTAAAGGGCGAGCAGTACTTC
.	TRBV30	.	TRBJ1-1	CAWSVGRDTEAFF	TGTGCCTGGAGTGTCGGCAGGGATACTGAAGCTTTCTTT
medium-sized	TRBV5-4	.	TRBJ1-1	CASSLVGEGVTEAFF	TGTGCCAGCAGCTTGGTAGGGGAGGGGGTCACTGAAGCTTTCTTT
.	TRBV9	TRBD1	TRBJ1-1	CASSVGQGEVDTEAFF	TGTGCCAGCAGCGTAGGACAGGGGGAGGTTGACACTGAAGCTTTCTTT
few	TRBV23-1	.	TRBJ1-3	CASSREGNTIYF	TGCGCCAGCAGCCGTGAAGGAAACACCATATATTTT
.	TRBV19	.	TRBJ2-6	CASSSFQGTGANVLTF	TGTGCCAGTAGTTCCTTTCAGGGGACCGGGGCCAACGTCCTGACTTTC
.	TRBV15	.	TRBJ1-2	CATSRSLFDTWDYGYTF	TGTGCCACCAGCAGAAGCCTGTTCGACACCTGGGACTATGGCTACACCTTC
.	TRBV6-1	TRBD2	TRBJ2-7	CASSGAGEAYEQYF	TGTGCCAGCAGTGGGGCGGGGGAAGCCTACGAGCAGTACTTC
.	TRBV7-3	.	TRBJ2-6	CASSSDGSGANVLTF	TGTGCCAGCAGCTCAGACGGCTCTGGGGCCAACGTCCTGACTTTC
.	TRBV21-1	.	TRBJ1-5	CASSADRDRIYQPQHF	TGTGCCAGCAGCGCCGACCGGGACAGAATCTATCAGCCCCAGCATTTT
.	TRBV10-2	TRBD1	TRBJ1-2	CASSESGTGEGYTF	TGCGCCAGCAGTGAGTCCGGGACAGGGGAAGGCTACACCTTC
.	TRBV15	.	TRBJ1-1	CATSPPEGNTEAFF	TGTGCCACCAGCCCACCGGAGGGGAACACTGAAGCTTTCTTT